The 15 T cell receptor beta chains below all came from one sample that was sequenced in a study of T cell repertoires in cytomegalovirus infection. One entry per CDR3 protein, called by TCRdb with MiXCR from the reads. Of about 51,000 distinct CDR3 sequences in the sample, around a fifth were seen once. No antigen has been assigned to these receptors. Sequencing was performed on CD8+ T cells from cultured PBMCs, taken from culture after CMV antigen stimulation. Receptors were obtained from a human donor in good health (CMV status not recorded). Some clones in this sample may be carry-over from other donors' samples.

A few counts support this clonotype. The gene calls are TRBV7-2 and TRBJ2-1, with 8 bases aligning to TRBD2. V lost 3 bases, J lost 4 bases, and 8 bases stayed unmatched. The V gene's germline CDR1 is SGHTA and CDR2 FQGNSA. The CDR3 extends over 16 amino acids. In DNA form, the CDR3 reads TGTGCCAGCAGCTTGATACTAGCGGAATTTTACAATGAGCAGTTCTTC. Its translation is CASSLILAEFYNEQFF.

The sample holds a few counts of this clonotype. The rearrangement joins TRBV19 to TRBJ2-3, with 7 bases matching TRBD2. The CDR3 is made up of 16 amino acids. V shed 6 bases and J 2 bases; nucleotides not matched to a gene: 11. The germline gives CDR1 LNHDA, CDR2 SQIVND (reference sequence). The CDR3 bases are TGTGCCAGTAGCCCCCAGCGGGGATTTTACACAGATACGCAGTATTTT. This translates into CASSPQRGFYTDTQYF. Full variable domain (outside the CDR3, taken from reference TRBV19 and TRBJ2-3): DGGITQSPKYLFRKEGQNVTLSCEQNLNHDAMYWYRQDPGQGLRLIYYSQIVNDFQKGDIAEGYSVSREKKESFPLTVTSAQKNPTAFYLCASSPQRGFYTDTQYFGPGTRLTVL.

The chain employs TRBV6-5 and TRBJ2-5; D uncertain. The CDR3 totals 14 residues. Trimming cost V 10 bases and J 2 bases, with 17 bases left between them. The germline gives CDR1 MNHEY, CDR2 SVGAGI. This chain's CDR3 is CAILPPGRQETQYF. Here the CDR3 DNA reads TGTGCCATCTTACCCCCGGGCAGGCAAGAGACCCAGTACTTC.

This clonotype occurred a few times. A read error may produce the germline difference seen at one junction end. The V gene is TRBV20-1, the J gene TRBJ2-2; 12 bases are a match to TRBD2. The length of the CDR3 is 16 residues. Germline CDR1 DFQATT, CDR2 SNEGSKA (reference sequence). The CDR3 bases are TGTAGTGCTAGAAGAGCTAGCGGGGGGGGGAGTAGGGAGCTGTTTTTT. Translation: CSARRASGGGSRELFF.

This clonotype was seen only a few times. The chain joins TRBV12-3 or TRBV12-4 to TRBJ2-1, with D uncertain. This CDR3 is 13 amino acids long. The V end lost 6 bases, the J end lost 0 bases, and 6 bases lay between the germline ends. CDR3 residues: CASSTDSYNEQFF. The CDR3 DNA reads TGTGCCAGCAGCACCGACTCCTACAATGAGCAGTTCTTC.

This clonotype was detected ten times or more. The chain is built from TRBV12-3 or TRBV12-4 and TRBJ1-2; D remains unclear. The V end was cut by 0 bases, the J end by 6 bases, with 5 bases between. The CDR3 length is 12 residues. The CDR3 nucleotides read TGTGCCAGCAGTTTAGCGCTAGATGGCTACACCTTC. Protein: CASSLALDGYTF.

This clonotype was seen more than once but under ten times. The genes are TRBV7-9 and TRBJ2-3, with 8 bases matching TRBD1. In germline, CDR1 is SEHNR, CDR2 FQNEAQ (reference sequence). The V gene end was trimmed by 4 bases and the J gene end by 6 bases; junction bases not matched to a gene: 15. CDR3 size: 17 residues. CDR3 nucleotide sequence: TGTGCCAGCAGCTATCCTTTTCAGGGGGCGGTTTTGGATACGCAGTATTTT. Its translation: CASSYPFQGAVLDTQYF. Using reference TRBV7-9 and TRBJ2-3 for the parts outside the CDR3, the full variable domain is DTGVSQNPRHKITKRGQNVTFRCDPISEHNRLYWYRQTLGQGPEFLTYFQNEAQLEKSRLLSDRFSAERPKGSFSTLEIQRTEQGDSAMYLCASSYPFQGAVLDTQYFGPGTRLTVL.

This clonotype was seen repeatedly, ten times or more. The CDR3 nucleotides read TGTGCCAGCAGCTTTTCCGACTCGGACAGGGGCGGAGATGGCTACACCTTC. The encoded protein is CASSFSDSDRGGDGYTF. The gene calls are TRBV7-9 and TRBJ1-2, with 9 positions matching TRBD1. The trim removed 3 bases at V and 6 bases at J, leaving 14 bases unmatched. The germline gives CDR1 SEHNR, CDR2 FQNEAQ (reference sequence). CDR3 length equals 17 residues.

This clonotype was counted many times. The chain couples TRBV29-1 to TRBJ2-5; TRBD2 agrees at 14 bases. The CDR3 runs 14 residues. The junction had 1 base not matched to a gene; V was cut back by 4 bases and J by 3 bases. Germline loops: CDR1 SQVTM, CDR2 ANQGSEA. The CDR3: CSVAGLAGEETQYF. In nucleotides, the CDR3 is TGCAGCGTTGCGGGACTAGCGGGGGAAGAGACCCAGTACTTC.

This clonotype occurred many times. The rearrangement links TRBV7-2 to TRBJ1-2, with no clear D. With 3 bases removed from V and 6 bases from J, the gap between germline ends came to 5 bases. Germline V gene sequence: CDR1 SGHTA, CDR2 FQGNSA. CDR3 length equals 11 residues. The CDR3 is CASSFDHGYTF. DNA of the CDR3: TGTGCCAGCAGCTTCGATCATGGCTACACCTTC.

The chain combines TRBV7-2 with TRBJ2-1, with 13 nucleotides matching TRBD2. The CDR3 contains 15 residues. V shed 6 bases, J shed 4 bases, and the junction held 3 bases outside the gene matches. In germline, CDR1 is SGHTA, CDR2 FQGNSA. DNA of the CDR3: TGTGCCAGCAGACCGGGACTAGCGGGATACAATGAGCAGTTCTTC. Translation: CASRPGLAGYNEQFF. Full variable domain (outside the CDR3, taken from reference TRBV7-2 and TRBJ2-1): GAGVSQSPSNKVTEKGKDVELRCDPISGHTALYWYRQSLGQGLEFLIYFQGNSAPDKSGLPSDRFSAERTGGSVSTLTIQRTQQEDSAVYLCASRPGLAGYNEQFFGPGTRLTVL.

The CDR3 DNA is TGTGCCAGCAGCCTCCTAGCGGGTGGTGAAAAACTGTTTTTT. This gives the protein CASSLLAGGEKLFF. This sequence joins TRBV7-2 and TRBJ1-4, with D uncertain. Trimming pared 5 bases from V and 7 bases from J, leaving 14 bases between. Germline values: CDR1 SGHTA, CDR2 FQGNSA. The CDR3 covers 14 residues.

This chain joins TRBV4-3 and TRBJ2-7; 8 bases agree with TRBD2. J gave up 4 bases and V 1 base, and 6 bases lay outside the gene matches. Germline assignment: CDR1 LGHNA and CDR2 YSLEER. The CDR3 length is 15 residues. The CDR3 protein is CASSQGYASGYEQYF. In DNA, the CDR3 is TGCGCCAGCAGCCAAGGATATGCTAGCGGGTACGAGCAGTACTTC.

A note on this clonotype: One end of the junction is discordant with germline, which a read error may explain. This chain uses TRBV7-8 with TRBJ1-5, with a weak D call TRBD1 (5 bases). CDR3 length equals 15 residues. From germline, CDR1 is SGHVS and CDR2 FQNEAQ. In DNA form, the CDR3 reads TGTACCAGCAGCTTAGCGGTTCAGGGTCGAAAGCCCCAGCATTTT. It is translated as CTSSLAVQGRKPQHF.

This chain joins TRBV7-2 and TRBJ2-1; 8 positions agree with TRBD2. The CDR3 runs 15 residues. CDR1 and CDR2 from the germline V gene are SGHTA and FQGNSA. With 8 bases clipped from V and 6 bases from J, the junction kept 12 bases outside the gene matches. The CDR3 region is CASPSGGAKVNEQFF. The CDR3 DNA follows: TGTGCCAGCCCCTCCGGGGGGGCAAAGGTCAATGAGCAGTTCTTC.